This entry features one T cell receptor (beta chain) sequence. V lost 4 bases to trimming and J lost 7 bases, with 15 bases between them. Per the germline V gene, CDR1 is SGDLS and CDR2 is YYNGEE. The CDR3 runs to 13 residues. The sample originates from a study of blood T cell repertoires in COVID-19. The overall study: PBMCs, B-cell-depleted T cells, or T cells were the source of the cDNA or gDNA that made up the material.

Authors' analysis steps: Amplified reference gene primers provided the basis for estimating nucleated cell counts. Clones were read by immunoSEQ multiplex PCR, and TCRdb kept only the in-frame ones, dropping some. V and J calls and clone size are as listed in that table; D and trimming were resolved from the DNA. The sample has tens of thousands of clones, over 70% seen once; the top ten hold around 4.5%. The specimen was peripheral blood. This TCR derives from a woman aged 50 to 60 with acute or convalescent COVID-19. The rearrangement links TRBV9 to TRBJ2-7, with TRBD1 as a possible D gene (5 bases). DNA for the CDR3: TGTGCCAGCAGCCAAAACAATGGGGCAGAGCAGTACTTC. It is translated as CASSQNNGAEQYF. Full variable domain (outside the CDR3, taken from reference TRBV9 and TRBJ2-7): DSGVTQTPKHLITATGQRVTLRCSPRSGDLSVYWYQQSLDQGLQFLIQYYNGEERAKGNILERFSAQQFPDLHSELNLSSLELGDSALYFCASSQNNGAEQYFGPGTRLTVT.